This entry describes one T cell receptor beta chain. Its antigen remains unknown. V was clipped by 7 bases and J by 8 bases, with 20 bases between them. Germline V lookup: CDR1 MDHEN, CDR2 SYDVKM. The CDR3 spans 15 residues. This sample is drawn from a study of T cells in localized non-small cell lung cancer. Study-wide points: For the top 100 tumor clones, a median about 60 also appeared in adjacent lung. Only one tumor region went through sequencing, so heterogeneity may still be there. Uninvolved nearby lung showed the greatest T cell clonality, exceeding that found in tumor. Among blood samples, higher T cell density accompanied longer overall survival.

The repertoire was sequenced with immunoSEQ multiplex PCR; TCRdb's copy has only in-frame clones and lacks some. The data hold about 92,000 clones, with under 95% observed a single time. The clonotype originates from a woman aged 40 to 75 with stage II squamous cell lung carcinoma. The sequencing here drew on PBMCs, taken before any cancer treatment. The J gene is TRBJ1-4, the V gene TRBV28; no definite D call. The CDR3 region is CASNTPGGFREKLFF. CDR3 sequence (DNA): TGTGCCAGCAATACCCCAGGAGGGTTCCGGGAAAAACTGTTTTTT.